Listed here are 17 T cell receptor beta chains from one sample, sequenced in a study of blood T cell repertoires in COVID-19. Here immunoSEQ multiplex PCR was the method, and the copy in TCRdb shows in-frame clones only, minus some. Here the sample spans under 250,000 clones, around 83% being singletons. The sequenced sample consisted of peripheral blood. These receptors were collected from a human donor in a cohort sampled during active COVID-19.

The chain uses TRBV4-1 and TRBJ1-2; 11 nucleotides line up with TRBD1. This CDR3 region has 18 residues. Germline V gene data show CDR1 as MGHRA and CDR2 as YSYEKL. The V gene end was trimmed by 0 bases and the J gene end by 8 bases; junction bases not matched to a gene: 14. Here the CDR3 reads CASSQDLTRTGGFRGYTF. As DNA, the CDR3 is TGCGCCAGCAGCCAAGACCTTACCCGGACAGGGGGCTTTCGGGGCTACACCTTC.

The chain uses TRBV19 and TRBJ2-2, with a tentative D call TRBD2 (5 bases). This CDR3 is 14 amino acids long. Germline CDR1 reads LNHDA; CDR2 reads SQIVND (reference sequence). Trimming took 8 bases from V and 1 from J, leaving 11 bases between them. CDR3 loop: CASVGRLNTGELFF. The DNA for the CDR3 is TGTGCCAGTGTAGGGAGATTGAACACCGGGGAGCTGTTTTTT.

This chain links TRBV5-6 with TRBJ2-1; D ambiguous. Germline CDR1 and CDR2: SGHDT and YYEEEE. This CDR3 has 15 amino acids. Trimming pared 0 bases from V and 0 bases from J, leaving 7 bases between. CDR3 bases: TGTGCCAGCAGCTTGGCTGGCCTCTCCTACAATGAGCAGTTCTTC. This codes for CASSLAGLSYNEQFF.

Only one count was recorded for this clone. V gene TRBV2 combines with J gene TRBJ1-2, with D possibly matching TRBD1 (5 bases). V was pared by 7 bases and J by 4 bases, with 19 bases between. In germline, CDR1 is SNHLY, CDR2 FYNNEI. The CDR3 is 15 residues long. This CDR3 is CASTPVGGVVYGYTF. DNA of the CDR3: TGTGCCAGCACTCCCGTTGGGGGGGTGGTCTATGGCTACACCTTC.

This clone was observed at least ten times. This chain links TRBV3-1 (or the pseudogene TRBV3-2) with TRBJ2-1; tentative D call: TRBD2 (7 bases). V lost 4 bases, J lost 2 bases, and 15 bases lay in between. The CDR3 totals 16 residues. The germline V gene encodes CDR1 LGHDT and CDR2 YNNKEL (reference sequence). CDR3 sequence (DNA): TGTGCCAGCAGCCCTAGGGGGGGGTACACCTACAATGAGCAGTTCTTC. Amino acid sequence: CASSPRGGYTYNEQFF.

The V call is TRBV3-1 (or the pseudogene TRBV3-2), the J call TRBJ1-2; 9 nucleotides match TRBD1. In germline, CDR1 is LGHDT, CDR2 YNNKEL (reference sequence). J lost 5 bases, V lost 4 bases, and 5 bases had no gene match. The CDR3 length is 14 residues. The CDR3 protein is CASSRTGGRYGYTF. The CDR3 DNA is TGTGCCAGCAGCCGAACAGGGGGCCGGTATGGCTACACCTTC.

The gene calls are TRBV24-1 and TRBJ2-7; 10 nucleotides agree with TRBD2. The CDR3 consists of 16 residues. CDR1 is KGHDR, CDR2 SFDVKD, per germline. The junction had 10 bases not matched to a gene; V was cut back by 8 bases and J by 1 base. CDR3 amino acids: CATTTITSGASYEQYF. DNA of the CDR3: TGTGCCACCACTACGATCACTAGCGGGGCATCCTACGAGCAGTACTTC.

J is TRBJ2-7 and V is TRBV10-2; TRBD2 matches 9 bases. With V trimmed by 2 bases and J by 5 bases, 7 bases remained unmatched. The CDR3 totals 15 residues. The germline gives CDR1 WSHSY, CDR2 SAAADI. In nucleotides, the CDR3 is TGCGCCAGCAGTGAGCGGGCTAGCGGGACCCACGAGCAGTACTTC. It is translated as CASSERASGTHEQYF.

V usage is TRBV20-1 and J usage is TRBJ2-7; D is perhaps TRBD1 (6 bases). Germline V gene sequence: CDR1 DFQATT, CDR2 SNEGSKA (reference sequence). CDR3 length equals 11 residues. Trimming took off 5 bases at V and 5 bases at J, with 10 bases between the two ends. CDR3 nucleotides: TGCAGTGCTTCCCAGGGGAACGAGCAGTACTTC. Its translation is CSASQGNEQYF.

This chain uses TRBV5-6 with TRBJ2-7; 11 bases are shared with TRBD1. Germline CDR1 and CDR2: SGHDT and YYEEEE. The J segment lost 4 bases and the V segment lost 2 bases, leaving 17 bases of the junction unmatched. This CDR3 has 19 residues. This chain's CDR3 is CASSFLTPAQDRGRYEQYF. The CDR3 DNA reads TGTGCCAGCAGCTTCCTGACCCCCGCGCAGGACAGGGGGCGTTACGAGCAGTACTTC.

In its sample, this clone was seen a few times. This chain connects TRBV9 to TRBJ2-7; TRBD2 agrees at 8 bases. V gave up 1 base and J gave up 2 bases; unmatched junction bases: 5. CDR3 length: 15 residues. Germline assignment: CDR1 SGDLS and CDR2 YYNGEE. Written as DNA, the CDR3 is TGTGCCAGCAGCGTAAGCGGGAGCCCCACCTACGAGCAGTACTTC. Translated: CASSVSGSPTYEQYF.

This chain connects TRBV5-1 to TRBJ2-7; TRBD1 aligns across 7 bases. The V and J ends lost 4 bases and 3 bases, in that order; junction bases with no gene match: 7. The CDR3 has 14 amino acids. CDR1 SGHRS and CDR2 YFSETQ come from the germline V gene. The CDR3 is CASSPRDSYYEQYF. The CDR3 coding sequence is TGCGCCAGCAGCCCCCGGGACAGTTACTACGAGCAGTACTTC.

This clone has only a few counts. V and J are TRBV18 and TRBJ2-1; 7 bases are a match to TRBD1. From germline, CDR1 is KGHSH and CDR2 LQKENI. The CDR3 loop spans 16 amino acids. V shed 2 bases, J shed 6 bases, and the junction held 10 bases outside the gene matches. For the CDR3, the DNA is TGTGCCAGCTCACCAAAACAGGGGACATATACCAATGAGCAGTTCTTC. This encodes CASSPKQGTYTNEQFF. The complete variable domain, with remaining parts taken from reference TRBV18 and TRBJ2-1, reads NAGVMQNPRHLVRRRGQEARLRCSPMKGHSHVYWYRQLPEEGLKFMVYLQKENIIDESGMPKERFSAEFPKEGPSILRIQQVVRGDSAAYFCASSPKQGTYTNEQFFGPGTRLTVL.

The chain has TRBV27 and TRBJ2-7; D is perhaps TRBD2 (6 bases). This CDR3 is 14 amino acids long. The germline V gene encodes CDR1 MNHEY and CDR2 SMNVEV (reference sequence). The V end lost 0 bases, the J end lost 4 bases, and 10 bases lay between the germline ends. The CDR3 is CASSLSRDFYEQYF. The CDR3 bases are TGTGCCAGCAGTTTATCGAGGGACTTTTACGAGCAGTACTTC.

J is TRBJ1-1 and V is TRBV5-4; 8 positions match TRBD1. J was trimmed by 4 bases and V by 2 bases; bases with no gene match: 7. The CDR3 runs 15 residues. Germline loops: CDR1 SGHNT, CDR2 YYREEE (reference sequence). The CDR3 loop reads CASSFGRTGTTEAFF. In nucleotides, the CDR3 is TGTGCCAGCAGCTTCGGACGGACAGGGACCACTGAAGCTTTCTTT. Looking up the rest from reference TRBV5-4 and TRBJ1-1 gives the full variable domain: ETGVTQSPTHLIKTRGQQVTLRCSSQSGHNTVSWYQQALGQGPQFIFQYYREEENGRGNFPPRFSGLQFPNYSSELNVNALELDDSALYLCASSFGRTGTTEAFFGQGTRLTVV.

The V and J genes are TRBV18 and TRBJ2-5; 7 nucleotides match TRBD1. V lost 3 bases and J lost 5; bases outside the gene matches: 3. The germline V gene encodes CDR1 KGHSH and CDR2 LQKENI. CDR3 size: 13 residues. The CDR3 reads CASSPGQWETQYF. The CDR3 nucleotides are TGTGCCAGCTCACCGGGACAGTGGGAGACCCAGTACTTC. The complete variable domain, with remaining parts taken from reference TRBV18 and TRBJ2-5, reads NAGVMQNPRHLVRRRGQEARLRCSPMKGHSHVYWYRQLPEEGLKFMVYLQKENIIDESGMPKERFSAEFPKEGPSILRIQQVVRGDSAAYFCASSPGQWETQYFGPGTRLLVL.

The chain couples TRBV5-1 to TRBJ2-7; D gene unclear. The V end was cut by 4 bases, the J end by 2 bases, with 13 bases between. The V gene's germline CDR1 is SGHRS and CDR2 YFSETQ. CDR3 length equals 14 residues. As DNA, the CDR3 is TGCGCCAGCAGCCTACATGACGGAGCCTACGAGCAGTACTTC. Translating gives CASSLHDGAYEQYF.